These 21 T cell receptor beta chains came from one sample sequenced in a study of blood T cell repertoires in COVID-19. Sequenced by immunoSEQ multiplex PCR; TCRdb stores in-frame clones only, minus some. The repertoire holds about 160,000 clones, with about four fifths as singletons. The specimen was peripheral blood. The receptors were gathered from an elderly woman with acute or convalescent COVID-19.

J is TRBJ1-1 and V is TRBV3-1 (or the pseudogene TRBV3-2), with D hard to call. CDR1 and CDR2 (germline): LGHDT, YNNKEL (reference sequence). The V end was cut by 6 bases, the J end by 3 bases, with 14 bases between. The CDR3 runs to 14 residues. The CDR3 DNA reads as TGTGCCAGCAGACCCCGTGGCAGTGACACTGAAGCTTTCTTT. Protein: CASRPRGSDTEAFF.

CDR3 amino acids: CASSLGQNYGYTF. The CDR3 DNA sequence: TGTGCCAGCAGCCTCGGACAGAACTATGGCTACACCTTC. The V gene is TRBV6-5, the J gene TRBJ1-2, with D possibly being TRBD1 (6 bases). Germline CDR1 and CDR2: MNHEY and SVGAGI. The CDR3 runs 13 residues. V was shortened by 6 bases and J by 2 bases, with 10 bases between the two germline ends.

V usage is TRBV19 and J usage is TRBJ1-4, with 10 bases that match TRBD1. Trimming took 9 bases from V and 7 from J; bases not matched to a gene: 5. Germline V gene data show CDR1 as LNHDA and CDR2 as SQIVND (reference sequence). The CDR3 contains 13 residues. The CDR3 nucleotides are TGTGCCAGCTGGGACAGGGGAAGTGAAAAACTGTTTTTT. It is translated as CASWDRGSEKLFF. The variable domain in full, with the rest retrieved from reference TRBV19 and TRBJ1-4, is DGGITQSPKYLFRKEGQNVTLSCEQNLNHDAMYWYRQDPGQGLRLIYYSQIVNDFQKGDIAEGYSVSREKKESFPLTVTSAQKNPTAFYLCASWDRGSEKLFFGSGTQLSVL.

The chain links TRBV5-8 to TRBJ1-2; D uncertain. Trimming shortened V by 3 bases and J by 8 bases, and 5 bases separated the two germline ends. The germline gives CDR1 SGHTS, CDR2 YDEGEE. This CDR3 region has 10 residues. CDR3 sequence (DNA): TGTGCCAGCAGCTGGGCCGGCTACACCTTC. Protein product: CASSWAGYTF.

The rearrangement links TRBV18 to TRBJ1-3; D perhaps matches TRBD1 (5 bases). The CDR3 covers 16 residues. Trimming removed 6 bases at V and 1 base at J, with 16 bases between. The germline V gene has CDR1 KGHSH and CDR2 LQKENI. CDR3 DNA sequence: TGTGCCAGCTCGGCGTACGACAGTTCGTCTGGAAACACCATATATTTT. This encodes CASSAYDSSSGNTIYF.

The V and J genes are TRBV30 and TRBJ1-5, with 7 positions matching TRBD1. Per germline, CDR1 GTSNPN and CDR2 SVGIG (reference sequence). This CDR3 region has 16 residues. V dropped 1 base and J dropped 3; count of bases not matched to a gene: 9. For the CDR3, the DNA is TGTGCCTGGAGTGGAAGACAGGGAACTTTCAATCAGCCCCAGCATTTT. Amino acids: CAWSGRQGTFNQPQHF.

As DNA, the CDR3 is TGTGCCAGCAGCTCGGGACAGGTACAAGAGACCCAGTACTTC. It is translated as CASSSGQVQETQYF. The rearrangement joins TRBV7-8 to TRBJ2-5; 8 bases align to TRBD1. The CDR3 spans 14 residues. Germline V gene data show CDR1 as SGHVS and CDR2 as FQNEAQ. Trimming took 4 bases from V and 2 from J; bases not matched to a gene: 3. The full variable domain, rest sourced from reference TRBV7-8 and TRBJ2-5, is GAGVSQSPRYKVAKRGQDVALRCDPISGHVSLFWYQQALGQGPEFLTYFQNEAQLDKSGLPSDRFFAERPEGSVSTLKIQRTQQEDSAVYLCASSSGQVQETQYFGPGTRLLVL.

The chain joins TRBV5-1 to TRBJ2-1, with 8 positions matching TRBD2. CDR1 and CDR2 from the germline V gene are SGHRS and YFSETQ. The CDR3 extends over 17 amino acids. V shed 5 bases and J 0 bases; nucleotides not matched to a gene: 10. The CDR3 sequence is CASSPSAGGSSYNEQFF. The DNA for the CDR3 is TGCGCCAGCAGTCCCTCCGCGGGGGGAAGCTCCTACAATGAGCAGTTCTTC. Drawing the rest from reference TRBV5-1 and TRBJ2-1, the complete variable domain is KAGVTQTPRYLIKTRGQQVTLSCSPISGHRSVSWYQQTPGQGLQFLFEYFSETQRNKGNFPGRFSGRQFSNSRSEMNVSTLELGDSALYLCASSPSAGGSSYNEQFFGPGTRLTVL.

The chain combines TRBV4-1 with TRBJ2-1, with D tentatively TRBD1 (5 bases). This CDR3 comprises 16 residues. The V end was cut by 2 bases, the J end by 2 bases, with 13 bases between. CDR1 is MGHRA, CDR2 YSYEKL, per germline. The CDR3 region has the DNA TGCGCCAGCAGCCAAATGGGGCGCCGGACCTACAATGAGCAGTTCTTC. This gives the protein CASSQMGRRTYNEQFF.

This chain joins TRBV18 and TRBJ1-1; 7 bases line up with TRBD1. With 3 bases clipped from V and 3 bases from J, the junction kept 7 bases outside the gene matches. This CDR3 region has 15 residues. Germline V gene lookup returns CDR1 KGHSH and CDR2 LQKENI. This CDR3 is CASSPRQGRDTEAFF. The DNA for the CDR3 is TGTGCCAGCTCACCCAGACAGGGAAGGGACACTGAAGCTTTCTTT.

The CDR3 DNA reads as TGTGCCAGTAGGGGACAGGGGGCCTCCTACAATGAGCAGTTCTTC. It encodes CASRGQGASYNEQFF. The chain carries TRBV19 and TRBJ2-1; 12 bases are shared with TRBD1. CDR1 is LNHDA and CDR2 is SQIVND in the germline V gene (reference sequence). The CDR3 length is 15 residues. J was trimmed by 0 bases and V by 6 bases; bases with no gene match: 0.

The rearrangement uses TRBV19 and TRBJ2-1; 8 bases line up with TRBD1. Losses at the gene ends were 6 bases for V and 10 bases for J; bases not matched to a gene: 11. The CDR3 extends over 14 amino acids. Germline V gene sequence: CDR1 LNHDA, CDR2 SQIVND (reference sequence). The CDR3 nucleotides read TGTGCCAGTAGACCTAGGACAGGGTATCTGGAGCAGTTCTTC. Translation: CASRPRTGYLEQFF.

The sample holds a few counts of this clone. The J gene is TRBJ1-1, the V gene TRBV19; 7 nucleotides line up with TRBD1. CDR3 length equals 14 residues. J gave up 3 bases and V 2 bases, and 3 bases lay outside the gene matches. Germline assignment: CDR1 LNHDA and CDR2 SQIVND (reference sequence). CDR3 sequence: CASSIFRGDTEAFF. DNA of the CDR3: TGTGCCAGTAGTATATTCAGGGGGGACACTGAAGCTTTCTTT.

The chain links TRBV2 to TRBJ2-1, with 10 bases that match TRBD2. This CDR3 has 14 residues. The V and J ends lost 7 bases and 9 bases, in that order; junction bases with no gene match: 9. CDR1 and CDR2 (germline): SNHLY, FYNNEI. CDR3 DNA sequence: TGTGCCAGCATCCCCTTTATAGCGGGAGGTGAGCAGTTCTTC. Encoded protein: CASIPFIAGGEQFF.

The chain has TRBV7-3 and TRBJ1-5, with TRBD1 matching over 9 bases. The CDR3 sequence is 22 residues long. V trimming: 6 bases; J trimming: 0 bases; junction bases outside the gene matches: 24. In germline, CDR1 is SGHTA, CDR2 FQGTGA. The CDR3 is CASRGGPDQDRGVPNSNQPQHF. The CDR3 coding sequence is TGTGCCAGCAGAGGAGGACCCGATCAGGACAGGGGTGTTCCTAATAGCAATCAGCCCCAGCATTTT.

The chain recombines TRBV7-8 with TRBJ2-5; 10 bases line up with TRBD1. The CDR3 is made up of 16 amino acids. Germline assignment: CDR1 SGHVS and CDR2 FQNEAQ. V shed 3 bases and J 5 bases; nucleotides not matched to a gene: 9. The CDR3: CASSFKGTGVRETQYF. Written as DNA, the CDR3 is TGTGCCAGCAGCTTCAAAGGGACAGGGGTTCGGGAGACCCAGTACTTC.

This chain's CDR3 is CASSLWTGGYGYTF. The CDR3 nucleotides are TGTGCCAGCAGTTTGTGGACAGGGGGCTATGGCTACACCTTC. V gene TRBV27 combines with J gene TRBJ1-2, with 10 bases lining up with TRBD1. This CDR3 is built from 14 residues. J was trimmed by 4 bases and V by 3 bases; bases with no gene match: 2. Germline values: CDR1 MNHEY, CDR2 SMNVEV (reference sequence).

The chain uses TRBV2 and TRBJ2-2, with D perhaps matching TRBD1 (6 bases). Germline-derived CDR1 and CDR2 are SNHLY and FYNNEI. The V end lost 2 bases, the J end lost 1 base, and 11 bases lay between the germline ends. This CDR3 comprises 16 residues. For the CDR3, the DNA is TGTGCCAGCAGTGAACGGGACACCTGGAACACCGGGGAGCTGTTTTTT. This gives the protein CASSERDTWNTGELFF. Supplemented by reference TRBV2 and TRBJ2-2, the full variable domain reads EPEVTQTPSHQVTQMGQEVILRCVPISNHLYFYWYRQILGQKVEFLVSFYNNEISEKSEIFDDQFSVERPDGSNFTLKIRSTKLEDSAMYFCASSERDTWNTGELFFGEGSRLTVL.

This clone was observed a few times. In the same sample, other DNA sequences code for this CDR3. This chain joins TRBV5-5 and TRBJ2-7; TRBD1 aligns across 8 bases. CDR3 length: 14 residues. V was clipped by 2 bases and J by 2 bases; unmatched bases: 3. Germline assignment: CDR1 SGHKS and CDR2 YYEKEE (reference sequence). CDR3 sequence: CASSLSDRAYEQYF. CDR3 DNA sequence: TGTGCCAGCAGCTTATCGGACAGGGCCTACGAGCAGTACTTC.

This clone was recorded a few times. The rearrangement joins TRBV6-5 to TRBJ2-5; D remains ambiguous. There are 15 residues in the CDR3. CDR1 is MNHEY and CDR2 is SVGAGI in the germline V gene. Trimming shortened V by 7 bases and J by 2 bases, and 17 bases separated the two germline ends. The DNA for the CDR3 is TGTGCCAGCAATTTGAGACTGAGCCAACAAGAGACCCAGTACTTC. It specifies CASNLRLSQQETQYF.

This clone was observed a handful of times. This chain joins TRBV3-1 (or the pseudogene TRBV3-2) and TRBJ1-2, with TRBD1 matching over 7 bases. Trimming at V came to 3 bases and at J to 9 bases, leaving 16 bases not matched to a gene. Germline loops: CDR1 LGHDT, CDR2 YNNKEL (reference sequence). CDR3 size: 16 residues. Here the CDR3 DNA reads TGTGCCAGCAGCCAGAGAGGGGGACAGACGACTATGAGCTACACCTTC. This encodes CASSQRGGQTTMSYTF.